This TCR beta chain was recorded in a study of blood T cell repertoires in COVID-19. The authors' processing: Reference gene primer amplification in the assay estimated nucleated cell counts. The protocol was immunoSEQ multiplex PCR, while the TCRdb copy is restricted to in-frame clones and leaves out a portion. V and J calls and clone size follow that table, whereas D and trimming were derived from the DNA. The sample lists about 320,000 clones, roughly 87% occurring once. This clone was counted a single time. The CDR3 extends over 12 amino acids. CDR1 and CDR2 from the germline V gene are SEHNR and FQNEAQ (reference sequence). V dropped 4 bases and J dropped 4 bases, with 6 bases sitting between them.

The sequence was collected from a woman between 18 and 30 years old who had recovered from COVID-19. The V call is TRBV7-9, the J call TRBJ2-3; D ambiguous. Sequencing was carried out using PBMCs or T cells enriched from blood (not recorded which). CDR3 residues: CASSYQSDTQYF. DNA for the CDR3: TGTGCCAGCAGCTACCAGTCAGATACGCAGTATTTT.